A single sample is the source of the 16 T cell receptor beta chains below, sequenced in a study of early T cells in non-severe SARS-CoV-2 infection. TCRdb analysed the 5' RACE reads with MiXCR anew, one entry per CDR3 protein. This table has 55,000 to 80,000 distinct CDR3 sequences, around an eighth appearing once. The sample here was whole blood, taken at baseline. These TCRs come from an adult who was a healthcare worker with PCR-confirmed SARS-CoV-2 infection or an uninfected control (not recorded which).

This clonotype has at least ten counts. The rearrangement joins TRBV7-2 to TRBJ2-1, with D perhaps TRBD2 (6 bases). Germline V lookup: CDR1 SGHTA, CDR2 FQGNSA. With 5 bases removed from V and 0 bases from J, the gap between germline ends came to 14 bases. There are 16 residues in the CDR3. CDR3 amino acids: CASSPPGAHSYNEQFF. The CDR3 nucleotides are TGTGCCAGCAGCCCTCCGGGAGCTCACTCCTACAATGAGCAGTTCTTC.

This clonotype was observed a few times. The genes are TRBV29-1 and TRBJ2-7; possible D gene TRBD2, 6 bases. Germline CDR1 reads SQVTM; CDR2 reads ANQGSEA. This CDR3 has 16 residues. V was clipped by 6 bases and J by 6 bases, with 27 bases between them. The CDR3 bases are TGCAGCGTCGGAGGGGTAGGGCCGGACATGGGCTCCGAGCAGTACTTC. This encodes CSVGGVGPDMGSEQYF.

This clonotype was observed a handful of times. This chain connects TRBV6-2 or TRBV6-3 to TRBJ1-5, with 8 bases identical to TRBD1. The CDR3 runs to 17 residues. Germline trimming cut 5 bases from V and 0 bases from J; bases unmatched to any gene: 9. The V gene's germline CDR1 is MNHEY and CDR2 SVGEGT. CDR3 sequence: CASSRWTGTYSNQPQHF. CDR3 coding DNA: TGTGCCAGCAGTAGATGGACAGGGACATATAGCAATCAGCCCCAGCATTTT.

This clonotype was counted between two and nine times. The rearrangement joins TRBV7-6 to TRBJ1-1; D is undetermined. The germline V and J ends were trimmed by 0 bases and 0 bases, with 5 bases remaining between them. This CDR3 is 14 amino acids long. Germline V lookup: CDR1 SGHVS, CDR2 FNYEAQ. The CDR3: CASSLAGMNTEAFF. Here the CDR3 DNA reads TGTGCCAGCAGCTTAGCGGGTATGAACACTGAAGCTTTCTTT. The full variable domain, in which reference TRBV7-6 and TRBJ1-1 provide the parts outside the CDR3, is GAGVSQSPRYKVTKRGQDVALRCDPISGHVSLYWYRQALGQGPEFLTYFNYEAQQDKSGLPNDRFSAERPEGSISTLTIQRTEQRDSAMYRCASSLAGMNTEAFFGQGTRLTVV.

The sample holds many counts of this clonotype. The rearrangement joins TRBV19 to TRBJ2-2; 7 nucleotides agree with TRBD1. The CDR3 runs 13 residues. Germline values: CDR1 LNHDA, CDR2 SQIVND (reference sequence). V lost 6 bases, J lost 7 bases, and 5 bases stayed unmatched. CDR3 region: CASRLQGYGELFF. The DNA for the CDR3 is TGTGCCAGTAGGTTACAGGGGTACGGGGAGCTGTTTTTT.

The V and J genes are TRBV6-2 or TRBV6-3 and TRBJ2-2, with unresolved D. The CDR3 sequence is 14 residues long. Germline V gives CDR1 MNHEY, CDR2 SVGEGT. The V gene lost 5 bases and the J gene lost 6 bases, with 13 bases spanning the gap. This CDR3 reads CASSPGDAAGELFF. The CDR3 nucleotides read TGTGCCAGCAGTCCGGGCGATGCGGCCGGGGAGCTGTTTTTT.

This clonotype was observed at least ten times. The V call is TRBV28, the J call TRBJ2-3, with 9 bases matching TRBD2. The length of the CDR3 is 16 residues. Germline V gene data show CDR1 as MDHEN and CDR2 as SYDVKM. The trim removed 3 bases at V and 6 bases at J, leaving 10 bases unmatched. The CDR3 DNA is TGTGCCAGCAGTTTGGGACTAGCCCTCATTTACGATACGCAGTATTTT. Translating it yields CASSLGLALIYDTQYF.

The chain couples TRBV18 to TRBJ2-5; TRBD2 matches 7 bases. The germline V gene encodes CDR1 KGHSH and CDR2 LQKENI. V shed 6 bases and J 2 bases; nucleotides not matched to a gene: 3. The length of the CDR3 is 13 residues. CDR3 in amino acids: CASSTSVQETQYF. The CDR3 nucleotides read TGTGCCAGCTCTACTAGCGTACAAGAGACCCAGTACTTC. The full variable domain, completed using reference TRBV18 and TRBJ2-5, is NAGVMQNPRHLVRRRGQEARLRCSPMKGHSHVYWYRQLPEEGLKFMVYLQKENIIDESGMPKERFSAEFPKEGPSILRIQQVVRGDSAAYFCASSTSVQETQYFGPGTRLLVL.

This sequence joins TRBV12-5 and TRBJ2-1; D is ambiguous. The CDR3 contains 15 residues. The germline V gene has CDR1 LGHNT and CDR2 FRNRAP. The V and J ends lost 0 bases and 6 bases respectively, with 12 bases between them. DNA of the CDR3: TGTGCTAGTGGTTTGGTATGGAGAGCAGGCAATGAGCAGTTCTTC. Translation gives CASGLVWRAGNEQFF.

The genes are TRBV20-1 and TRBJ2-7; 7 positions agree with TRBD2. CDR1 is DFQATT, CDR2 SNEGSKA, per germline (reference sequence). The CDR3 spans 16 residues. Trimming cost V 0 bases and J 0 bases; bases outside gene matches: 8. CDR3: CSARDASGADSYEQYF. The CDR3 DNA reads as TGCAGTGCTAGAGATGCGAGCGGGGCCGACTCCTACGAGCAGTACTTC.

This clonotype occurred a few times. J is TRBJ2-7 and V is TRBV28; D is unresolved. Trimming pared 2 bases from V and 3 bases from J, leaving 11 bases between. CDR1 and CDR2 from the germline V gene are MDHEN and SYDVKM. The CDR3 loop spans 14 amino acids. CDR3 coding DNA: TGTGCCAGCAGTTTAGACTCAACCGTCTACGAGCAGTACTTC. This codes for CASSLDSTVYEQYF.

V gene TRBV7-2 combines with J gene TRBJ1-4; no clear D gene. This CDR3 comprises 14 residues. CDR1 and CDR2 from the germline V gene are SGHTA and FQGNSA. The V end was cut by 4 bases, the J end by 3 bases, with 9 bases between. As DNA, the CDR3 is TGTGCCAGCAGCTACACCGCGGCTAATGAAAAACTGTTTTTT. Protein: CASSYTAANEKLFF.

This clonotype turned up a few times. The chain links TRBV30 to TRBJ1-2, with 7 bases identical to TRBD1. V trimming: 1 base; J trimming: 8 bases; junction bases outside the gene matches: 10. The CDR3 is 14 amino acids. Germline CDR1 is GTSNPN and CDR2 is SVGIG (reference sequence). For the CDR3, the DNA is TGTGCCTGGAGTGGCCACAGGGGAGGGAGCGGCTACACCTTC. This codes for CAWSGHRGGSGYTF.

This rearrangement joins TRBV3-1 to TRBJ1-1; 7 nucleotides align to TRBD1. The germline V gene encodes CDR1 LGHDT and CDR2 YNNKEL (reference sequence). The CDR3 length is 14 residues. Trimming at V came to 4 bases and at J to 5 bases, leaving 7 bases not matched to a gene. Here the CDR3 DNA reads TGTGCCAGCAGCCCCACGACAGGGCGAACTGAAGCTTTCTTT. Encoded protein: CASSPTTGRTEAFF. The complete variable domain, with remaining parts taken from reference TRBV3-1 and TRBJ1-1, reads DTAVSQTPKYLVTQMGNDKSIKCEQNLGHDTMYWYKQDSKKFLKIMFSYNNKELIINETVPNRFSPKSPDKAHLNLHINSLELGDSAVYFCASSPTTGRTEAFFGQGTRLTVV.

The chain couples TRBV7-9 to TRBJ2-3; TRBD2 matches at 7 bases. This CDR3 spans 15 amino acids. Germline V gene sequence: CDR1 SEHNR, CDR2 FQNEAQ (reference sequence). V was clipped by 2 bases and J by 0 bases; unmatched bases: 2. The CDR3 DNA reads TGTGCCAGCAGCTTATCTAGCGGTAGCACAGATACGCAGTATTTT. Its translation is CASSLSSGSTDTQYF.

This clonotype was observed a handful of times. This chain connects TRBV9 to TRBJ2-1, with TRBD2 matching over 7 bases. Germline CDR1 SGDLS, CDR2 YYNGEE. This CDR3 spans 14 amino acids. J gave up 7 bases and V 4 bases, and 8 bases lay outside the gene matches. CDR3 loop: CASSPRSSGNEQFF. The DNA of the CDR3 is TGTGCCAGCAGCCCCCGTAGTAGCGGGAATGAGCAGTTCTTC.